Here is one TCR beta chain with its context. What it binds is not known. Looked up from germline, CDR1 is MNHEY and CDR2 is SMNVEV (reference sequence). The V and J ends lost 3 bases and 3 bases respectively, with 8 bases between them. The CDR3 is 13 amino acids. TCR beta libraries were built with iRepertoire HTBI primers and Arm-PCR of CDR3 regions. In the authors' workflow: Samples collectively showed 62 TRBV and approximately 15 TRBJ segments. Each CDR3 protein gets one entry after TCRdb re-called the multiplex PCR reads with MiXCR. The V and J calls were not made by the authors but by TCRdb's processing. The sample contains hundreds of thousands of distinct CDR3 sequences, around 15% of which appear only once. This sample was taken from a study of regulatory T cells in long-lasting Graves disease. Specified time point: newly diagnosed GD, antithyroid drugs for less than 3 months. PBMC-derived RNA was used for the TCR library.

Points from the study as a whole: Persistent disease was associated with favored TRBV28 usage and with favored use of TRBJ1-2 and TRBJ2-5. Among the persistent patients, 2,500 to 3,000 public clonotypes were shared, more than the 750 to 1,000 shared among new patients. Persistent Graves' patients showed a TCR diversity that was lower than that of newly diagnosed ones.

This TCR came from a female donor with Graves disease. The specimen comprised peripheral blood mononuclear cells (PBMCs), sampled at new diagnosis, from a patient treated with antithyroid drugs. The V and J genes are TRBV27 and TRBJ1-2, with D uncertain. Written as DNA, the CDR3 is TGTGCCAGCAGTTTCGACAATCACTATGGCTACACCTTC. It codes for CASSFDNHYGYTF.